Below, one T cell receptor beta chain is given with its context. The antigen is not known. This may come from a read error, since a much larger clone is one base off. The data were obtained in a study of T cells in Graves' hyperthyroidism and ophthalmopathy. The study, taken as a whole, reports: Blood also carried most thyroid clonotypes expanded above 0.001. A median about 6.5 months before onset, the model predicted ophthalmopathy.

Template material for amplifying TCR beta CDR3 regions consisted of RNA transcripts. HTBI primers were employed in a first-round RT-PCR of the TCR CDR3. TCRdb re-called the multiplex PCR reads with MiXCR, one entry per CDR3 protein. This sample has hundreds of thousands of distinct CDR3 sequences, with around 20% found just once. Germline V gene sequence: CDR1 DFQATT, CDR2 SNEGSKA (reference sequence). Trimming removed 5 bases from V and 0 bases from J; junction bases left unmatched: 16. This CDR3 is built from 21 residues. Newly diagnosed hyperthyroidism, duration under 2 months, in patients aged 18 to 65. PBMCs came from 8.5 to 10 ml fresh peripheral blood.

The V and J genes are TRBV20-1 and TRBJ2-1, with TRBD2 matching over 16 bases. Sequenced sample: blood. This receptor was taken from a woman in her fifties or sixties with Graves' hyperthyroidism that later progressed to Graves' ophthalmopathy. The CDR3 nucleotides read TGCAGTGCTGGTCCCGGGACTAGCGGGGGGGCCAGCTACCCCTCCTACAATGAGCAGTTCTTC. Translated, it gives CSAGPGTSGGASYPSYNEQFF.